The 27 T cell receptor beta chains presented below share a single source sample, sequenced in a study of OX40 agonist ivuxolimab in advanced cancers. Method: immunoSEQ multiplex PCR; TCRdb's copy keeps in-frame clones and lacks some. The table includes 60,000 to 75,000 clones, 91% detected once. Here the sequenced sample was CD4+ or CD8+ T cells sorted from blood, taken in a trial of the OX40 agonist ivuxolimab. The receptors stem from an adult with an advanced solid tumor such as melanoma, head and neck, liver or kidney cancer.

The chain joins TRBV5-1 to TRBJ2-7; 7 bases are a match to TRBD1. CDR3 size: 14 residues. Germline loops: CDR1 SGHRS, CDR2 YFSETQ. The junction had 7 bases not matched to a gene; V was cut back by 4 bases and J by 3 bases. Here the CDR3 reads CASSPEQGFYEQYF. The CDR3 nucleotides read TGCGCCAGCAGCCCAGAACAGGGGTTCTACGAGCAGTACTTC. The whole variable domain, remainder taken from reference TRBV5-1 and TRBJ2-7, is KAGVTQTPRYLIKTRGQQVTLSCSPISGHRSVSWYQQTPGQGLQFLFEYFSETQRNKGNFPGRFSGRQFSNSRSEMNVSTLELGDSALYLCASSPEQGFYEQYFGPGTRLTVT.

The chain has TRBV27 and TRBJ2-1; 9 positions match TRBD2. This CDR3 has 16 residues. Germline V gene sequence: CDR1 MNHEY, CDR2 SMNVEV (reference sequence). V shed 5 bases and J 4 bases; nucleotides not matched to a gene: 9. CDR3 sequence: CASSPPGLAAYNEQFF. CDR3 DNA: TGTGCCAGCAGTCCACCGGGACTAGCAGCATACAATGAGCAGTTCTTC.

The chain recombines TRBV2 with TRBJ2-3; D might be TRBD2 (6 bases). Trimming pared 10 bases from V and 6 bases from J, leaving 20 bases between. The length of the CDR3 is 14 residues. Germline lookup yields CDR1 SNHLY and CDR2 FYNNEI. In DNA form, the CDR3 reads TGTGCCAATAAGGGGAGGACCACCCGGGATACGCAGTATTTT. This codes for CANKGRTTRDTQYF.

The sample holds a few counts of this clone. The chain has TRBV9 and TRBJ2-3; perhaps TRBD2 as D (6 bases). Germline V CDR1 and CDR2: SGDLS, YYNGEE. V lost 4 bases to trimming and J lost 5 bases, with 14 bases between them. This CDR3 comprises 14 residues. The CDR3 region has the DNA TGTGCCAGCAGCCTACGTCCGCGGGGAGATACGCAGTATTTT. This encodes CASSLRPRGDTQYF.

This chain links TRBV5-1 with TRBJ1-1; possibly TRBD1 for D (6 bases). Germline V lookup: CDR1 SGHRS, CDR2 YFSETQ. V was pared by 0 bases and J by 4 bases, with 10 bases between. The CDR3 has 14 amino acids. DNA for the CDR3: TGCGCCAGCAGCTTGGGAGGGGGTGGCACTGAAGCTTTCTTT. Its protein is CASSLGGGGTEAFF.

The chain combines TRBV9 with TRBJ2-2; a weak D match, TRBD2 (6 bases). Trimming removed 5 bases from V and 5 bases from J, with 16 bases in between. The germline V gene encodes CDR1 SGDLS and CDR2 YYNGEE. CDR3 length: 15 amino acids. CDR3: CASSLSGEGTGELFF. CDR3 nucleotides: TGTGCCAGCAGTCTCTCGGGAGAGGGAACCGGGGAGCTGTTTTTT. The whole variable domain, filled in from reference TRBV9 and TRBJ2-2, reads DSGVTQTPKHLITATGQRVTLRCSPRSGDLSVYWYQQSLDQGLQFLIQYYNGEERAKGNILERFSAQQFPDLHSELNLSSLELGDSALYFCASSLSGEGTGELFFGEGSRLTVL.

The chain uses TRBV5-1 and TRBJ1-3; the match to TRBD1 covers 7 bases. V lost 0 bases and J lost 0; bases outside the gene matches: 0. The CDR3 extends over 15 amino acids. Looked up from germline, CDR1 is SGHRS and CDR2 is YFSETQ. CDR3: CASSLGDSSGNTIYF. The DNA of the CDR3 is TGCGCCAGCAGCTTGGGGGACAGCTCTGGAAACACCATATATTTT.

The J gene is TRBJ2-2, the V gene TRBV11-3; D is unresolved. CDR1 is SGHNT and CDR2 is YENEEA in the germline V gene. V dropped 2 bases and J dropped 3 bases, with 7 bases sitting between them. CDR3 length: 14 residues. The CDR3 DNA sequence: TGTGCCAGCAGCTTATCTGGCGACACCGGGGAGCTGTTTTTT. Its translation: CASSLSGDTGELFF. Complete variable domain (other parts from reference TRBV11-3 and TRBJ2-2): EAGVVQSPRYKIIEKKQPVAFWCNPISGHNTLYWYLQNLGQGPELLIRYENEEAVDDSQLPKDRFSAERLKGVDSTLKIQPAELGDSAVYLCASSLSGDTGELFFGEGSRLTVL.

The chain combines TRBV5-8 with TRBJ1-5; TRBD1 is a possible D gene (6 bases). Germline CDR1 is SGHTS and CDR2 is YDEGEE. The CDR3 sequence is 15 residues long. V was trimmed by 1 base and J by 1 base, leaving 9 bases between them. CDR3 nucleotide sequence: TGTGCCAGCAGCTTGAGTAGGGGGAGCAATCAGCCCCAGCATTTT. The encoded protein is CASSLSRGSNQPQHF.

The chain carries TRBV19 and TRBJ1-3; D remains unclear. The CDR3 loop spans 15 amino acids. The germline CDR1 and CDR2 sequences are LNHDA and SQIVND (reference sequence). Trimming stripped 7 bases from V and 0 bases from J, with 13 bases between. In nucleotides, the CDR3 is TGTGCCAGTACTTCCCTGGCAGCCTCTGGAAACACCATATATTTT. Its protein product is CASTSLAASGNTIYF.

This chain links TRBV7-9 with TRBJ1-6; no clear D gene. V lost 5 bases to trimming and J lost 5 bases, with 10 bases between them. This CDR3 has 14 residues. Per germline, CDR1 SEHNR and CDR2 FQNEAQ (reference sequence). The DNA of the CDR3 is TGTGCCAGCAGCCAATCTGGGGATAATTCACCCCTCCACTTT. Translation: CASSQSGDNSPLHF.

The rearrangement links TRBV4-1 to TRBJ1-5; the D gene is possibly TRBD1 (6 bases). V dropped 0 bases and J dropped 7 bases, with 13 bases sitting between them. The CDR3 runs to 15 residues. Germline values: CDR1 MGHRA, CDR2 YSYEKL. Here the CDR3 reads CASSQDLQGGQPQHF. The DNA for the CDR3 is TGCGCCAGCAGCCAAGACTTACAGGGAGGGCAGCCCCAGCATTTT.

V gene TRBV7-2 combines with J gene TRBJ2-7; TRBD1 matches at 7 bases. The length of the CDR3 is 14 residues. Per the germline V gene, CDR1 is SGHTA and CDR2 is FQGNSA. V lost 3 bases, J lost 5 bases, and 7 bases stayed unmatched. CDR3 sequence reads: CASSLSGTANEQYF. The CDR3, as DNA: TGTGCCAGCAGCTTGTCCGGGACAGCGAACGAGCAGTACTTC.

V usage is TRBV6-1 and J usage is TRBJ1-2, with D maybe TRBD1 (5 bases). The germline V gene has CDR1 MNHNS and CDR2 SASEGT. V was clipped by 7 bases and J by 5 bases, with 14 bases between them. CDR3 length: 13 residues. The CDR3: CASTEGRDYGYTF. As DNA, the CDR3 is TGTGCCAGCACAGAGGGCAGGGATTATGGCTACACCTTC.

The CDR3: CAWRQAGGPLWFF. The CDR3 DNA follows: TGTGCCTGGAGACAGGCGGGGGGCCCCCTGTGGTTCTTC. The V call is TRBV30, the J call TRBJ2-1, with 8 bases fitting TRBD2. Germline lookup yields CDR1 GTSNPN and CDR2 SVGIG (reference sequence). The CDR3 length is 13 residues. V lost 3 bases, J lost 15 bases, and 13 bases stayed unmatched. Using reference TRBV30 and TRBJ2-1 for the parts outside the CDR3, the full variable domain is SQTIHQWPATLVQPVGSPLSLECTVEGTSNPNLYWYRQAAGRGLQLLFYSVGIGQISSEVPQNLSASRPQDRQFILSSKKLLLSDSGFYLCAWRQAGGPLWFFGPGTRLTVL.

The chain carries TRBV30 and TRBJ1-6; TRBD1 matches 7 bases. Trimming cost V 3 bases and J 10 bases; bases outside gene matches: 15. Germline V gene sequence: CDR1 GTSNPN, CDR2 SVGIG (reference sequence). This CDR3 contains 16 residues. DNA for the CDR3: TGTGCCTGGAGAGCCACAGGCACAGGGGAAAGGTCACCCCTCCACTTT. It encodes CAWRATGTGERSPLHF.

The V call is TRBV30, the J call TRBJ2-5; 9 bases are shared with TRBD1. CDR3 length equals 17 residues. CDR1 and CDR2 (germline): GTSNPN, SVGIG (reference sequence). The ends lost 2 bases at V and 5 bases at J; junction bases unmatched: 15. The CDR3 region is CAWSLGDGQGTAETQYF. The CDR3 DNA follows: TGTGCCTGGAGTTTAGGCGACGGACAGGGGACTGCTGAGACCCAGTACTTC.

The rearrangement uses TRBV7-9 and TRBJ1-1; 9 bases are shared with TRBD1. CDR3 size: 14 residues. Per germline, CDR1 SEHNR and CDR2 FQNEAQ (reference sequence). With 3 bases clipped from V and 1 base from J, the junction kept 0 bases outside the gene matches. The DNA of the CDR3 is TGTGCCAGCAGCTTGGGACAGGGGAACACTGAAGCTTTCTTT. Residues: CASSLGQGNTEAFF.

CDR3 protein: CASGTTNEKLFF. The CDR3 DNA is TGTGCCAGCGGAACAACTAATGAAAAACTGTTTTTT. J is TRBJ1-4 and V is TRBV7-9; no definite D call. With 8 bases removed from V and 0 bases from J, the gap between germline ends came to 4 bases. The CDR3 contains 12 residues. Looked up from germline, CDR1 is SEHNR and CDR2 is FQNEAQ (reference sequence).

CDR3 bases: TGCGCCAGCAGCTTTCGTGGGGACTACGAGCAGTACTTC. Protein: CASSFRGDYEQYF. This chain joins TRBV5-1 and TRBJ2-7; D remains unclear. Germline-derived CDR1 and CDR2 are SGHRS and YFSETQ. Trimming left V 2 bases short and J 3 bases short, with 9 bases between. The CDR3 has 13 residues.

The chain joins TRBV19 to TRBJ2-5; no reliable D call. Germline lookup yields CDR1 LNHDA and CDR2 SQIVND (reference sequence). The CDR3 contains 14 residues. Trimming pared 10 bases from V and 0 bases from J, leaving 15 bases between. CDR3 in DNA: TGTGCCACAGGCGACGGGTCGAACCAAGAGACCCAGTACTTC. This sequence encodes CATGDGSNQETQYF.

A few counts support this clone. This sequence joins TRBV14 and TRBJ2-5; 8 bases agree with TRBD2. J lost 5 bases, V lost 2 bases, and 7 bases had no gene match. Germline V gene data show CDR1 as SGHDN and CDR2 as FVKESK. This CDR3 comprises 15 residues. CDR3 coding DNA: TGTGCCAGCAGCCAATACGGACTAGCACAGGAGACCCAGTACTTC. Translation gives CASSQYGLAQETQYF.

This rearrangement joins TRBV6-6 to TRBJ1-1, with D unresolved. The ends were cut back, 6 bases at V and 2 bases at J, with 13 bases in the middle. Germline V gives CDR1 MNHNY, CDR2 SVGAGI (reference sequence). The CDR3 length is 14 residues. The CDR3 DNA reads as TGTGCCAGCAGCCCCAGCCAGCTTAACACTGAAGCTTTCTTT. The encoded protein is CASSPSQLNTEAFF.

This clone was counted once. In DNA form, the CDR3 reads TGTGCCAGCTCACCACTACCGGGATCAGACACTGAAGCTTTCTTT. It yields the protein CASSPLPGSDTEAFF. The chain has TRBV18 and TRBJ1-1; D is unclear. CDR1 is KGHSH, CDR2 LQKENI, per germline. Trimming stripped 1 base from V and 3 bases from J, with 12 bases between. The CDR3 has 15 residues.

This chain joins TRBV6-1 and TRBJ2-1; D is possibly TRBD1 or TRBD2 (5 bases each). The germline V and J ends were trimmed by 2 bases and 4 bases, with 15 bases remaining between them. Germline CDR1 is MNHNS and CDR2 is SASEGT. This CDR3 has 16 amino acids. The CDR3 coding sequence is TGTGCCAGCAGTGAACGGGGCGGGCAAAGGTACAATGAGCAGTTCTTC. Translation gives CASSERGGQRYNEQFF.

The genes are TRBV18 and TRBJ2-5; 8 positions match TRBD2. CDR1 KGHSH and CDR2 LQKENI come from the germline V gene. V dropped 2 bases and J dropped 1; count of bases not matched to a gene: 0. The CDR3 has 14 residues. CDR3 sequence (DNA): TGTGCCAGCTCACCAGCGGGGGGCCAAGAGACCCAGTACTTC. This encodes CASSPAGGQETQYF.

This clone was seen a single time. The rearrangement joins TRBV9 to TRBJ1-1, with 8 nucleotides matching TRBD1. The CDR3 consists of 15 residues. Unmatched junction bases numbered 10, after V lost 5 bases and J lost 4 bases. Germline CDR1 and CDR2: SGDLS and YYNGEE. CDR3 protein: CASSFQGAVGTEAFF. In nucleotides, the CDR3 is TGTGCCAGCAGTTTCCAGGGGGCGGTCGGCACTGAAGCTTTCTTT.